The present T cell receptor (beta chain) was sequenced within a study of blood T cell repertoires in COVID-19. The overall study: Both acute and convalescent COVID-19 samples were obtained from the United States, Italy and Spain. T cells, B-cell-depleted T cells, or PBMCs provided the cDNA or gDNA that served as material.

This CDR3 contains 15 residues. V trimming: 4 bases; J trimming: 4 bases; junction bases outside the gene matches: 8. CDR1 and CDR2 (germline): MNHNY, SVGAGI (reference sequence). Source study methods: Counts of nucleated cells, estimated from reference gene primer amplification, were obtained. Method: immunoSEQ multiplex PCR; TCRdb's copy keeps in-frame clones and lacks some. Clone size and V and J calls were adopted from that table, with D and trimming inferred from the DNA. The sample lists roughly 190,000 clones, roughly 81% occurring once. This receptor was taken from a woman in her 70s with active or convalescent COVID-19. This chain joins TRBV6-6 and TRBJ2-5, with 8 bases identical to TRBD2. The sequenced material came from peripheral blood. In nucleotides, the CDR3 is TGTGCCAGCAGTTTAGCGGGAAGGGCAGGAGAGACCCAGTACTTC. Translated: CASSLAGRAGETQYF.